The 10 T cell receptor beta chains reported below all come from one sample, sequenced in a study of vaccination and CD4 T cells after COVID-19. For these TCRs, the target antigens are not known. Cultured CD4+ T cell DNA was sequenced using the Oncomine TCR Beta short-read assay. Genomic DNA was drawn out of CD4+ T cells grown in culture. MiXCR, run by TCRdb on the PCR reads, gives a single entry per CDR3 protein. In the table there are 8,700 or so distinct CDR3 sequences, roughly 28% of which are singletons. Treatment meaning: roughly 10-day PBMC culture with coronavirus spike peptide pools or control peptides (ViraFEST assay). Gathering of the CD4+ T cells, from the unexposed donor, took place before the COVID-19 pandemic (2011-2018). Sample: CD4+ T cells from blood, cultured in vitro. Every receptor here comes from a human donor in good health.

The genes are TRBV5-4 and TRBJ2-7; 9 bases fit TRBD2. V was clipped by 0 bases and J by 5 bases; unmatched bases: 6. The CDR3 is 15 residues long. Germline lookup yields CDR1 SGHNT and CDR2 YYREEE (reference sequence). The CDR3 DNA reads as TGTGCCAGCAGCTTGGGGCTAGCGGGAATGCACGAGCAGTACTTC. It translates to CASSLGLAGMHEQYF.

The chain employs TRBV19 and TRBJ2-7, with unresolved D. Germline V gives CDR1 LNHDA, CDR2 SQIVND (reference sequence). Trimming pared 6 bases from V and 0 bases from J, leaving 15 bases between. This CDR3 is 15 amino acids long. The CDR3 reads CASSSDSQSSYEQYF. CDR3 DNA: TGTGCCAGTAGCTCCGACTCCCAGAGCTCCTACGAGCAGTACTTC.

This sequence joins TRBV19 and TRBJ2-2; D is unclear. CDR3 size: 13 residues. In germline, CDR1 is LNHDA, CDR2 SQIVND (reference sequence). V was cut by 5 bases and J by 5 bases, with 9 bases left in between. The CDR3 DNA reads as TGTGCCAGTAGTGGCAGGATGACCGGGGAGCTGTTTTTT. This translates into CASSGRMTGELFF.

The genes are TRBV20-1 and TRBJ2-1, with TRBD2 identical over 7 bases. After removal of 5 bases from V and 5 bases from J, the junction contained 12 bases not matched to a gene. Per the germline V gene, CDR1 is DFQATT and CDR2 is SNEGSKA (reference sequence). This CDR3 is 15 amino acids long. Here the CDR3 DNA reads TGCAGTGCTTACCCCGCTAGCGGCTTTGACAATGAGCAGTTCTTC. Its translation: CSAYPASGFDNEQFF.

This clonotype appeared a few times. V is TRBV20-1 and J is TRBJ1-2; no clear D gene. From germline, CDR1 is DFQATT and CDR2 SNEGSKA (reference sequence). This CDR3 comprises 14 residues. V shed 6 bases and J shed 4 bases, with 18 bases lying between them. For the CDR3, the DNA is TGCAGTGCGAGACCTTGGGCGGAAGGCTATGGCTACACCTTC. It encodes CSARPWAEGYGYTF.

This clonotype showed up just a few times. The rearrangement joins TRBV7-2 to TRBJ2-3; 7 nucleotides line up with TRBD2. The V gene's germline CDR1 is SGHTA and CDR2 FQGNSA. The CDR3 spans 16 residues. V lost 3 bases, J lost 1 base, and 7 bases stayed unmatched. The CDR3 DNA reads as TGTGCCAGCAGCTTCGGGACTGGGAGGGGCACAGATACGCAGTATTTT. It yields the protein CASSFGTGRGTDTQYF.

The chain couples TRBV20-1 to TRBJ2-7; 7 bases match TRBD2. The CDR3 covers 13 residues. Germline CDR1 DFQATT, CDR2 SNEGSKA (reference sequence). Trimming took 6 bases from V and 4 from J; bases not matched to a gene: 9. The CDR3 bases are TGCAGTGCCAAGACTAGCTTGCCTTACGAGCAGTACTTC. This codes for CSAKTSLPYEQYF.

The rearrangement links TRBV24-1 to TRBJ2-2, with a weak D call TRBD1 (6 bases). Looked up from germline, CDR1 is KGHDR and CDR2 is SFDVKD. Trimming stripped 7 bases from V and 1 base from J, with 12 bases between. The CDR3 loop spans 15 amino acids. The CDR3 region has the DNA TGTGCCACCAGAGCACCGGGACAGAACACCGGGGAGCTGTTTTTT. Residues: CATRAPGQNTGELFF.

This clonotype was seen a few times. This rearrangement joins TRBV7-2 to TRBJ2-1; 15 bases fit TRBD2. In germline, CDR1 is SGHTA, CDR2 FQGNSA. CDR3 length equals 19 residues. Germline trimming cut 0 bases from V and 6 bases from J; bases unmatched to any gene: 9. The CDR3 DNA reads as TGTGCCAGCAGCTTAGCGGGAGGACTAGCGGGAGGGCAACGCAATGAGCAGTTCTTC. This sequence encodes CASSLAGGLAGGQRNEQFF.

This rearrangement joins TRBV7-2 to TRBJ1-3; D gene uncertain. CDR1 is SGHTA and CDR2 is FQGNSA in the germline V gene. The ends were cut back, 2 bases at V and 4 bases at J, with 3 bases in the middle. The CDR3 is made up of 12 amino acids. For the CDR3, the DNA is TGTGCCAGCAGCTTACCCGGAAACACCATATATTTT. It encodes CASSLPGNTIYF.